Presented here are 17 T cell receptor delta chains from one specimen sequenced in a study of human gamma delta and Vdelta1 T cells. TCRdb reanalysed the PCR reads via CATT. The sample includes 5,000 to 8,000 delta-chain clones, roughly 40% of them seen just once. The antigens of these receptors remain unknown. Material for sequencing was Vdelta1 gamma-delta T cells from blood grown in culture (DOT cells). The receptor source for this set is a human donor in good health.

The rearrangement links TRDV1 to TRDJ3; 8 bases are shared with TRDD3. The ends lost 3 bases at V and 0 bases at J; junction bases unmatched: 19. Per germline, CDR1 TSWWSYY and CDR2 QGS. The CDR3 runs to 23 residues. The chain's CDR3 is CALGDRVQYWGGKSSWDTRQMFF. CDR3 DNA sequence: TGTGCTCTTGGGGACCGCGTCCAGTACTGGGGGGGGAAAAGCTCCTGGGACACCCGACAGATGTTTTTC.

The table lists this clone with a few counts. V gene TRDV1 combines with J gene TRDJ1; the match to TRDD3 covers 10 bases. Losses at the gene ends were 0 bases for V and 2 bases for J; bases not matched to a gene: 15. The CDR3 runs to 20 residues. Per germline, CDR1 TSWWSYY and CDR2 QGS. CDR3 bases: TGTGCTCTTGGGGAACTTGGCCGCCCGTACTGGGGGATGGGTACCGATAAACTCATCTTT. Translation gives CALGELGRPYWGMGTDKLIF.

The genes are TRDV1 and TRDJ1, with 13 bases lining up with TRDD3. CDR3 length: 24 residues. The germline gives CDR1 TSWWSYY, CDR2 QGS. V was clipped by 4 bases and J by 0 bases; unmatched bases: 26. The CDR3 sequence is CALGALRPYADPTGGYAYTDKLIF. The CDR3 bases are TGTGCTCTTGGGGCCCTCCGCCCCTACGCCGACCCTACTGGGGGATACGCGTACACCGATAAACTCATCTTT.

The chain recombines TRDV1 with TRDJ1; the match to TRDD3 covers 10 bases. This CDR3 region has 18 residues. Trimming removed 1 base from V and 5 bases from J; junction bases left unmatched: 13. The germline V gene encodes CDR1 TSWWSYY and CDR2 QGS. In nucleotides, the CDR3 is TGTGCTCTTGGGGAACCGGCAGATGGCTCGGGGGATACGGATAAACTCATCTTT. Translating gives CALGEPADGSGDTDKLIF.

The rearrangement links TRDV1 to TRDJ2, with D tentatively TRDD2 (5 bases). The germline gives CDR1 TSWWSYY, CDR2 QGS. V was cut by 2 bases and J by 1 base, with 20 bases left in between. This CDR3 has 19 residues. Written as DNA, the CDR3 is TGTGCTCTTGGGGAAATAATCCCATCCTATAGGATTTTGACAGCACAACTCTTCTTT. Its protein is CALGEIIPSYRILTAQLFF.

The J gene is TRDJ1, the V gene TRDV1; D possibly corresponds to TRDD3 (5 bases). CDR3 length equals 17 residues. The germline V gene has CDR1 TSWWSYY and CDR2 QGS. The germline V and J ends were trimmed by 0 bases and 0 bases, with 14 bases remaining between them. The CDR3 DNA reads as TGTGCTCTTGGGGAACTCTTCTGGGAGAACTACACCGATAAACTCATCTTT. Protein: CALGELFWENYTDKLIF.

The V and J genes are TRDV1 and TRDJ1; the match to TRDD3 covers 12 bases. The CDR3 totals 20 residues. Germline trimming cut 0 bases from V and 2 bases from J; bases unmatched to any gene: 13. The V gene's germline CDR1 is TSWWSYY and CDR2 QGS. The CDR3 spells CALGELPLPQLGDTTDKLIF. In nucleotides, the CDR3 is TGTGCTCTTGGGGAACTTCCCCTACCCCAGCTGGGGGATACGACCGATAAACTCATCTTT.

This clone is medium-sized (0.01 to 0.1%). The chain combines TRDV1 with TRDJ1; 8 nucleotides agree with TRDD3. Germline lookup yields CDR1 TSWWSYY and CDR2 QGS. The CDR3 is 20 residues long. Trimming took 3 bases from V and 0 from J; bases not matched to a gene: 18. The CDR3 coding sequence is TGTGCTCTTGGGGAGTCGCCTTCCCGTACTGGGGGTCCGTACACCGATAAACTCATCTTT. This encodes CALGESPSRTGGPYTDKLIF.

The gene calls are TRDV1 and TRDJ1; 10 bases match TRDD3. CDR1 and CDR2 (germline): TSWWSYY, QGS. V shed 1 base and J 0 bases; nucleotides not matched to a gene: 17. The CDR3 is made up of 21 amino acids. CDR3: CALGERGRIWGIWGDTDKLIF. The CDR3 DNA is TGTGCTCTTGGGGAACGAGGAAGGATCTGGGGGATATGGGGCGACACCGATAAACTCATCTTT.

This chain uses TRDV1 with TRDJ1, with D possibly matching TRDD3 (6 bases). CDR1 is TSWWSYY and CDR2 is QGS in the germline V gene. CDR3 size: 18 residues. Trimming took off 0 bases at V and 0 bases at J, with 17 bases between the two ends. The DNA of the CDR3 is TGTGCTCTTGGGGAACTAGTCCCAACTGGGCCGTACACCGATAAACTCATCTTT. Protein sequence: CALGELVPTGPYTDKLIF.

Turning to this clone: A junction boundary mismatches the germline segment, possibly from a read error. The rearrangement uses TRDV2 and TRDJ1; TRDD3 matches 12 bases. This CDR3 region has 14 residues. CDR1 and CDR2 from the germline V gene are GEAIGNYY and EKD. The CDR3 DNA reads TGTGCCTGTGAGACTGGGGGATACACCGATAAACTCACCTTT. Residues: CACETGGYTDKLTF.

The V call is TRDV1, the J call TRDJ1; D is possibly TRDD3 (6 bases). CDR1 and CDR2 (germline): TSWWSYY, QGS. Between the trimmed V and J ends, which lost 0 bases and 2 bases, there was a span of 25 bases. This CDR3 contains 20 residues. The CDR3 DNA is TGTGCTCTTGGGGAACTGTCCTCGTATTGGGGGCCCCCCGTGACCGATAAACTCATCTTT. It codes for CALGELSSYWGPPVTDKLIF.

This sequence joins TRDV2 and TRDJ1, with D unclear. There are 14 residues in the CDR3. The germline V gene encodes CDR1 GEAIGNYY and CDR2 EKD. Trimming shortened V by 5 bases and J by 0 bases, and 12 bases separated the two germline ends. The CDR3 sequence is CACALALYTDKLIF. The CDR3 DNA sequence: TGTGCCTGTGCGCTGGCTCTGTACACCGATAAACTCATCTTT.

The J gene is TRDJ1, the V gene TRDV1; maybe TRDD2 (5 bases). The CDR3 is made up of 19 amino acids. In germline, CDR1 is TSWWSYY, CDR2 QGS. V lost 4 bases, J lost 1 base, and 25 bases lay in between. As DNA, the CDR3 is TGTGCTCTTGGGGCCTGTTTCCTTTCCTCCGGGGTTACCACCGATAAACTCATCTTT. This encodes CALGACFLSSGVTTDKLIF.

This clone is classed as medium-sized (0.01 to 0.1%). The chain is built from TRDV1 and TRDJ1; D may be TRDD3 (6 bases). The CDR3 extends over 16 amino acids. V gave up 3 bases and J gave up 4 bases, with 18 bases separating them. Germline V gives CDR1 TSWWSYY, CDR2 QGS. CDR3 in amino acids: CALGDSSPGEFDKLIF. CDR3 coding DNA: TGTGCTCTTGGGGACTCTAGTCCGGGGGAGTTCGATAAACTCATCTTT.

The chain recombines TRDV1 with TRDJ1; 13 bases fit TRDD3. The junction had 11 bases not matched to a gene; V was cut back by 3 bases and J by 1 base. The CDR3 is 19 residues long. Germline lookup yields CDR1 TSWWSYY and CDR2 QGS. The CDR3 region is CALGDVSLTGGYGTDKLIF. The CDR3 coding sequence is TGTGCTCTTGGGGACGTGTCCCTAACTGGGGGATACGGCACCGATAAACTCATCTTT.

This clone was seen a handful of times. The chain carries TRAV14/DV4 and TRDJ1; TRDD3 matches 13 bases. In germline, CDR1 is TSDPSYG, CDR2 QGSYDQQN (reference sequence). The CDR3 runs to 18 residues. CDR3 sequence reads: CALSLGDTLLSQSDKLIF. CDR3 DNA: TGTGCTCTGTCACTGGGGGATACGCTTTTATCCCAGTCCGATAAACTCATCTTT.